This TCR beta chain was identified during a study of blood T cell repertoires in COVID-19. Study information: COVID-19 samples collected from the United States, Italy and Spain covered acute and convalescent phases. T cells, B-cell-depleted T cells, or PBMCs provided the cDNA or gDNA that served as material.

Original data processing: For nucleated cells, counts were estimated from reference gene primer amplification. Libraries were prepared by immunoSEQ multiplex PCR; TCRdb keeps only in-frame clonotypes and omits some of them. D and trimming come from the DNA, and the V and J calls and clone size come from that table. The sample includes tens of thousands of clones, around 84% of them seen just once. The CDR3 has 19 amino acids. Germline V gene lookup returns CDR1 KGHDR and CDR2 SFDVKD. Trimming took off 2 bases at V and 6 bases at J, with 25 bases between the two ends. Sequenced: peripheral blood. This TCR was sampled from a man aged 70-80 years with active COVID-19. J is TRBJ2-1 and V is TRBV24-1; D may be TRBD2 (6 bases). The CDR3 is CATSDWYPGQGRELNEQFF. The CDR3, as DNA: TGTGCCACCAGTGATTGGTATCCAGGGCAGGGTCGGGAGCTCAATGAGCAGTTCTTC.